This T cell receptor beta chain derives from a study of CD8 T cells in Susac syndrome. The study's findings and limits: Individuals included in the TCR sequencing and HLA analysis were acknowledged by the study to be relatively few in number.

Of note for this clonotype: Its antigen is unknown.

The patients who served as multiple sclerosis controls were treatment-naive and had stable or active relapsing-remitting disease that fulfilled the revised McDonald criteria. Negative isolation was used for CD8+ and CD4+ T cells and FACS enrichment for TEMRA cells. Random hexamers served to reverse transcribe roughly 0.45 to 1 ug RNA. TCR beta CDR3 was amplified by immunoSEQ covering 54 Vbeta and 13 Jbeta. One entry per CDR3 protein results from TCRdb running MiXCR on the immunoSEQ multiplex PCR reads. The table shows about 180,000 distinct CDR3 sequences, with 85% to 95% occurring only once. Germline V lookup: CDR1 SEHNR, CDR2 FQNEAQ (reference sequence). The CDR3 runs 17 residues. The V end was cut by 5 bases, the J end by 1 base, with 15 bases between.

Sequenced sample: CD8+ T cells from PBMCs. The TCR originated in a human donor with multiple sclerosis. The chain combines TRBV7-9 with TRBJ1-6, with D maybe TRBD1 (5 bases). CDR3 nucleotides: TGTGCCAGCAGCCAGGGCAGTATCCGGTCCTATAATTCACCCCTCCACTTT. Translating it yields CASSQGSIRSYNSPLHF.